Below, 2 T cell receptor beta chains from the same sample are listed, as sequenced in a study of cytomegalovirus exposure and HLA in healthy donors. The PCR ran on 60 Vbeta and 13 Jbeta primers. The assay was immunoSEQ multiplex PCR, and TCRdb's table has in-frame clones only and misses some. This sample has about 110,000 clones; roughly 70% occur once, and the top ten carry 11% to 15%. Sequencing used PBMCs. These receptors were taken from a woman aged 40 to 50 in good health and CMV-seropositive.

The chain has TRBV30 and TRBJ2-2; D might be TRBD2 (5 bases). The CDR3 runs 13 residues. Germline loops: CDR1 GTSNPN, CDR2 SVGIG (reference sequence). CDR3 residues: CARAQEYAGELFF. The CDR3 DNA reads as TGTGCGAGGGCCCAAGAGTATGCCGGGGAGCTGTTTTTT.

V is TRBV5-1 and J is TRBJ2-1; 10 positions match TRBD1. V shed 4 bases, J shed 9 bases, and the junction held 7 bases outside the gene matches. Germline-derived CDR1 and CDR2 are SGHRS and YFSETQ. The CDR3 has 14 amino acids. The DNA for the CDR3 is TGCGCCAGCAGCACGGGGACAGGGGAGGGTGAGCAGTTCTTC. It is translated as CASSTGTGEGEQFF.